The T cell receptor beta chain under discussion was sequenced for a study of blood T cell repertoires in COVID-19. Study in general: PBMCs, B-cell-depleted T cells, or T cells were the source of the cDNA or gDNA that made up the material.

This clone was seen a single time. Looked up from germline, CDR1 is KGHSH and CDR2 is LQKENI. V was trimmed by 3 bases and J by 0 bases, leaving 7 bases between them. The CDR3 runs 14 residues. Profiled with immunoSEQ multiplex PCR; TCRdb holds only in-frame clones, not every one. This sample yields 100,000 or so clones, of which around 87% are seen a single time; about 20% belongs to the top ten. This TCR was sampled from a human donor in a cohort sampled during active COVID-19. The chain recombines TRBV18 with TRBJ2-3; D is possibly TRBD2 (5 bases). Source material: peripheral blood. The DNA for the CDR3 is TGTGCCAGCTCACCCTCGGGGAGCACAGATACGCAGTATTTT. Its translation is CASSPSGSTDTQYF.